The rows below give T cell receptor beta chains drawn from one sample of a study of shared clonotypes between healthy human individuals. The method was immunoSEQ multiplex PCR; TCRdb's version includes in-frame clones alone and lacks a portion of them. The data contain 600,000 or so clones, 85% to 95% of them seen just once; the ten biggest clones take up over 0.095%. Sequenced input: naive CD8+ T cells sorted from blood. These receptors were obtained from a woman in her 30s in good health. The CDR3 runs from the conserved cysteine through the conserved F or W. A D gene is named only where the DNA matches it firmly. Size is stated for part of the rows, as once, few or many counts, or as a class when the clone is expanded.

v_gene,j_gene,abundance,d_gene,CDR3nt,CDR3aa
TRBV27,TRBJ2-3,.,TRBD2,TGTGCCAGCAGTTCTAGTGCGAGCGGGGCCACAATACCCCCCACAGATACGCAGTATTTT,CASSSSASGATIPPTDTQYF
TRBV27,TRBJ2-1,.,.,TGTGCCAGCAGTCTCCGCGGGGTCTACAATGAGCAGTTCTTC,CASSLRGVYNEQFF
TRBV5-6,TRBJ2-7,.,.,TGTGCCAGCAGCTTGAAGGGTGTGGGCTACGAGCAGTACTTC,CASSLKGVGYEQYF
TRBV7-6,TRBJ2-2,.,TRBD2,TGTGCCAGCAGCTTAGAATCGGCGGGAGAATACACCGGGGAGCTGTTTTTT,CASSLESAGEYTGELFF
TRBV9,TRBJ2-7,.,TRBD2,TGTGCCAGCAGCTCCAGACTAGCGGGAGGGCCTCAGCAGTACTTC,CASSSRLAGGPQQYF
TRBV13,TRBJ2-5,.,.,TGTGCCAGCACCCCCCCGGGGGATAGGGAGACCCAGTACTTC,CASTPPGDRETQYF
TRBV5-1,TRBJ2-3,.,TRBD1,TGCGCCAGCAGCCGAAGGGGGCGCGAGATCACAGATACGCAGTATTTT,CASSRRGREITDTQYF
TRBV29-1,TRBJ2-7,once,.,TGCAGCGTTGACGACGGCTCTTCTTACGAGCAGTACTTC,CSVDDGSSYEQYF
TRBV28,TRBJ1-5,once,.,TGTGCCAGCACTCATTCGGGGGTTTATAGCAATCAGCCCCAGCATTTT,CASTHSGVYSNQPQHF
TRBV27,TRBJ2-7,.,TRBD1,TGTGCCAGCAGTCCAGGACAGGGTGCGGTGTACGAGCAGTACTTC,CASSPGQGAVYEQYF
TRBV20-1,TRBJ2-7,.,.,TGCAGTGTTGGAAACGAGCAGTACTTC,CSVGNEQYF
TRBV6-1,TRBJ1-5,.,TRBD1,TGTGCCAGCAGGGGGGGACAGGGGAGCAATCAGCCCCAGCATTTT,CASRGGQGSNQPQHF
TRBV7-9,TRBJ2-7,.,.,TGTGCCAGCAGCTTAGTAGTGAACCTTGGGTACGAGCAGTACTTC,CASSLVVNLGYEQYF
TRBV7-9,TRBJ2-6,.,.,TGTGCCAGCAGCTTATCGGCTTTGGGAGTCCTGACTTTC,CASSLSALGVLTF
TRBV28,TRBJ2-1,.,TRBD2,TGTGCCAGCAGTCCCCGGGAGGGCGCCTACAATGAGCAGTTCTTC,CASSPREGAYNEQFF
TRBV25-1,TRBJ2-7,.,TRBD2,TGTGCCAGCAGTCTTCTAGCGGAATCCTACGAGCAGTACTTC,CASSLLAESYEQYF
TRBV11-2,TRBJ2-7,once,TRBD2,TGTGCCAGCAGCTTAAACCTAGCGGGAGACTACGAGCAGTACTTC,CASSLNLAGDYEQYF
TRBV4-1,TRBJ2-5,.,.,TGCGCCAGCAGCCAAGAGGGACCTAATACAGGACTTAGGGCCCAGTACTTC,CASSQEGPNTGLRAQYF
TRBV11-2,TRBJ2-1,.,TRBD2,TGTGCCAGCAGCTTAGGGCGGGAGAATCTCAATGAGCAGTTCTTC,CASSLGRENLNEQFF
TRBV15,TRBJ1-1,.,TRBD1,TGTGCCACCAGCGGATGGACAGGTCCGAACACTGAAGCTTTCTTT,CATSGWTGPNTEAFF
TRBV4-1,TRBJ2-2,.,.,TGCGCCAGCAGCCAGCGGACGTACGGGGAGCTGTTTTTT,CASSQRTYGELFF
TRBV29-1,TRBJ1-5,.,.,TGCAGCGTTGAGACAGGAGATAGCAATCAGCCCCAGCATTTT,CSVETGDSNQPQHF
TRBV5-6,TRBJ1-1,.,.,TGTGCCAGCAGCTTGGCTACAGGGAACCCTGAAGCTTTCTTT,CASSLATGNPEAFF